This TCR beta chain was identified in a study of CD8+CD57+ T cells in acquired aplastic anemia. About the research overall: When averaged, DNA from sorted CD4+ and CD8+ cells came to 3 to 4 ug.

CD8+CD57+ cell expansion had been shown by flow cytometry in patients chosen for sequencing. About this clonotype: Its specificity is not known. Sequence at one end of the junction differs from germline and may be a read error.

General study findings and limits: Any difference that existed in CD8+ Simpson's diversity between patients and controls was not significant. There were approximately 27 CD8+ CDR3 sequences that occurred in both patients and controls.

Germline CDR1 ENHRY, CDR2 SYGVKD. CDR3 length: 15 amino acids. TCR beta VDJ and CDR3 profiles were obtained from a genomic DNA template. TCRdb re-analysed the reads in MiXCR, keeping a single row per CDR3 protein. The top ten hold about 2.6% of the sample, which has under 200,000 distinct CDR3 sequences, about 45% seen once. This TCR was sampled from a human donor with aplastic anemia. The sequenced sample consisted of sorted CD4+, CD8+, or CD8+CD57+ T cells (not recorded which) from PBMCs. The chain links TRBV10-3 to TRBJ2-7, with TRBD1 matching 9 bases. CDR3 DNA: TGTGCCAGCAGTTACGGGACAGGGAGCTCCTACGAGCAGTACTTC. Translated: CASSYGTGSSYEQYF.